A selection of T cell receptor beta chains follows, all from one sample in a study of tumor-infiltrating lymphocytes in primary liver carcinoma. MiXCR, run by TCRdb on the multiplex PCR reads, gives a single entry per CDR3 protein. Here the sample spans about 210,000 distinct CDR3 sequences, almost 65% being singletons. Sequenced material: peripheral blood. The receptors here all came from a woman in her sixties or seventies with primary liver carcinoma and hepatitis B virus infection. CDR3s include the opening cysteine and the closing phenylalanine or tryptophan. D genes are given only for firm matches. The size entry is marked missing in some rows and otherwise reads once, few, many or a size class.

TRBJ2-2,TRBV6-5,NA,few,TGTGCCAGCAGTTACAATACGCGCACCGGGGAGCCGTTTTTT,CASSYNTRTGEPFF
TRBJ2-7,TRBV5-4,TRBD2,NA,TGTGTCAGCAGTCGAACGGGAGGGCGGGGCGAGCAGTACTTC,CVSSRTGGRGEQYF
TRBJ2-3,TRBV2,NA,many,TGTGCCAGCACGCGGGAAAACACAGATACGCAGTATTTT,CASTRENTDTQYF
TRBJ2-1,TRBV29-1,TRBD1,many,TGCAGCGTTGGGGGACAGTCCTCGGATGAGCAGTTCTTC,CSVGGQSSDEQFF
TRBJ1-1,TRBV12-3/TRBV12-4,NA,NA,TGTGCCAGCAGTCGCCCACAGGAATTGAACACTGAAGCTTTCTTT,CASSRPQELNTEAFF
TRBJ2-3,TRBV12-3/TRBV12-4,TRBD2,once,TGTACCAGCATGCACTCACTAGCGGGAGGCACAGATACGCAGTATTTT,CTSMHSLAGGTDTQYF
TRBJ1-1,TRBV6-5,TRBD1,NA,TGTGCCAGCGCCCTGTCGGGACAGTACATGAACACTGAAGCTTTATTT,CASALSGQYMNTEALF
TRBJ1-6,TRBV12-3/TRBV12-4,NA,NA,TGTGCCGGCAGTTTGTCCGGTCCACCCCTCCACTTT,CAGSLSGPPLHF
TRBJ2-7,TRBV11-2,TRBD1,NA,TGTGTCAGGAGCCCGAGGGACAGGGGAAACTACGAGCAGTACTTC,CVRSPRDRGNYEQYF
TRBJ1-5,TRBV6-5,NA,NA,TGTGCCAGCAGTGAGGCCCATCATCAGCCCCAGCATTTT,CASSEAHHQPQHF
TRBJ1-6,TRBV9,NA,NA,TGTGCCAGCAGCGTAGCCGGACATCTGGGGAATTCACCCCTCCACTTT,CASSVAGHLGNSPLHF
TRBJ2-7,TRBV28,NA,few,TGTGCCAGCAGTGATACCGGCTCCGCGAACTACGAGCAGTACTTC,CASSDTGSANYEQYF
TRBJ2-3,TRBV5-1,TRBD1,few,TGCGCCAGCAGCCTACGGGGACAGGGGGACGCAGATACGCAGTATTTT,CASSLRGQGDADTQYF
TRBJ1-6,TRBV13,TRBD1,NA,TGTGCCAGCAACAGGGGTGGCCAAGGTTCACCCCTCCACTTT,CASNRGGQGSPLHF
TRBJ1-1,TRBV6-5,TRBD1,NA,TGTGCCAGCAGGACGACAGGGTGGGACACTGAAGTTTGCTTT,CASRTTGWDTEVCF
TRBJ1-6,TRBV12-3/TRBV12-4,TRBD1,NA,TGTGCCAGCAAGGAGGGGGCCTCCTATAATTCACACCTCCACTTT,CASKEGASYNSHLHF
TRBJ2-2,TRBV12-3/TRBV12-4,TRBD2,many,TGTGCCAGCAGTTTAAGGCGGTTGGGACTAGCGGGAAACACCGGGGAGCTGTTTTTT,CASSLRRLGLAGNTGELFF
TRBJ1-6,TRBV5-6,NA,NA,TGTGCCAGCAGCTTTTTCGGAATCCGCCAGAAAAATTCACCCCTCCACTTT,CASSFFGIRQKNSPLHF
TRBJ2-6,TRBV11-2,NA,NA,TGTGCCAGCAGGTTAGCTGTTCAACACGGGGCCAACGTCCTGACTTTC,CASRLAVQHGANVLTF
TRBJ1-2,TRBV12-3/TRBV12-4,TRBD1,many,TGTGCCAGCAGTCTCCGGACAGGGAGCATGGGCTACACCTTC,CASSLRTGSMGYTF
TRBJ2-1,TRBV11-2,TRBD2,few,TGTGCCAGCAGCTCTAGCGGGTTTGGCAATGAGCAGTTCTTC,CASSSSGFGNEQFF
TRBJ2-2,TRBV29-1,NA,NA,TGCAGCGCCCTTTTGCCAGGGGCGGGGAACTCGAACACCGGGGATCTGTTTTTT,CSALLPGAGNSNTGDLFF
TRBJ1-5,TRBV28,NA,NA,TGTACCAGCAACATCGGGGGGCGAGGTCAGCCCCAGCATTTT,CTSNIGGRGQPQHF
TRBJ2-1,TRBV28,TRBD2,NA,TGTGCCAGCATTCTGGATAGCGGGAGTCTGAATGAGCAGTTCTTC,CASILDSGSLNEQFF
TRBJ2-2,TRBV11-2,NA,NA,TGTGCCAGCAGCCCCCGTTCTGGGGGCTCTGGGAAGCTGTTTTTT,CASSPRSGGSGKLFF
TRBJ2-5,TRBV11-2,NA,NA,TGTGCCGGCAGCTCAAAATCCAAGGGGACCCAGTACTTC,CAGSSKSKGTQYF